The 16 T cell receptor beta chains given below trace back to one sample, sequenced in a study of T cell repertoires in cytomegalovirus infection. One entry per CDR3 protein, called by TCRdb with MiXCR from the reads. The table records under 150,000 distinct CDR3 sequences, 7% to 9.5% of them present only once. Sequenced: PBMCs. The source of these receptors is a human donor in good health (CMV status not recorded). Some clones in this sample may be carry-over from other donors' samples.

V gene TRBV6-5 combines with J gene TRBJ1-1; 8 nucleotides agree with TRBD1. J gave up 7 bases and V 5 bases, and 0 bases lay outside the gene matches. CDR3 length: 11 amino acids. Germline V gene lookup returns CDR1 MNHEY and CDR2 SVGAGI. The CDR3 bases are TGTGCCAGCAGTGACAGGGGTGAAGCTTTCTTT. This gives the protein CASSDRGEAFF.

This clonotype was seen at least ten times. This chain links TRBV7-9 with TRBJ1-2, with TRBD1 matching over 10 bases. The CDR3 spans 14 residues. Trimming took 5 bases from V and 6 from J; bases not matched to a gene: 6. Germline CDR1 reads SEHNR; CDR2 reads FQNEAQ (reference sequence). This CDR3 is CASSPGQGRNGYTF. CDR3 sequence (DNA): TGTGCCAGCAGCCCGGGACAGGGGAGAAATGGCTACACCTTC.

In its sample, this clonotype was seen many times. J is TRBJ2-1 and V is TRBV28, with a possible D match to TRBD1 (7 bases). Looked up from germline, CDR1 is MDHEN and CDR2 is SYDVKM. The CDR3 sequence is 16 residues long. Deletions cut 8 bases from V and 2 bases from J, with 19 bases between. The DNA for the CDR3 is TGTGCCAGCTTCCAGGGGGGTAGTGCAGCCTACAATGAGCAGTTCTTC. It encodes CASFQGGSAAYNEQFF.

This clonotype was recorded at least ten times. This sequence joins TRBV25-1 and TRBJ2-1; D not resolved. Trimming removed 8 bases from V and 0 bases from J, with 11 bases in between. The length of the CDR3 is 14 residues. Germline assignment: CDR1 MGHDK and CDR2 SYGVNS. The CDR3 nucleotides are TGTGCCAGCGGCCCCCCTGGCTCCTACAATGAGCAGTTCTTC. This codes for CASGPPGSYNEQFF.

This clonotype has a handful of counts. The CDR3 sequence: CASTSLRGAGWTGELFF. The DNA for the CDR3 is TGTGCCAGCACCTCTTTGAGAGGGGCGGGCTGGACCGGGGAGCTGTTTTTT. V usage is TRBV6-2 or TRBV6-3 and J usage is TRBJ2-2; TRBD1 or TRBD2 may be the D gene (5 bases each). Germline V CDR1 and CDR2: MNHEY, SVGEGT. The CDR3 has 17 amino acids. With 7 bases removed from V and 5 bases from J, the gap between germline ends came to 23 bases.

This clonotype was counted many times. In DNA form, the CDR3 reads TGTGCCAGCAGCCCTCCAGGTAACACTGAAGCTTTCTTT. Translation gives CASSPPGNTEAFF. The chain combines TRBV7-9 with TRBJ1-1; no clear D. There are 13 residues in the CDR3. Germline V gene sequence: CDR1 SEHNR, CDR2 FQNEAQ (reference sequence). V lost 5 bases and J 2 bases, leaving 9 bases between the germline ends.

In this sample, this clonotype turned up many times. The chain uses TRBV28 and TRBJ1-5; 7 bases are a match to TRBD1. There are 12 residues in the CDR3. V shed 6 bases, J shed 7 bases, and the junction held 3 bases outside the gene matches. The germline gives CDR1 MDHEN, CDR2 SYDVKM. As DNA, the CDR3 is TGTGCCAGCAGCAGGGGGGGACAGCCCCAGCATTTT. It yields the protein CASSRGGQPQHF.

This clonotype was picked up many times. J is TRBJ1-6 and V is TRBV2; 9 bases are shared with TRBD1. After removal of 5 bases from V and 9 bases from J, the junction contained 8 bases not matched to a gene. Germline V gene data show CDR1 as SNHLY and CDR2 as FYNNEI. The length of the CDR3 is 15 residues. DNA for the CDR3: TGTGCCAGCAGTCATAGGACAGGGGACATTTCACCCCTCCACTTT. This encodes CASSHRTGDISPLHF.

This clonotype was seen more than once but under ten times. V is TRBV5-1 and J is TRBJ1-1; D ambiguous. Germline CDR1 SGHRS, CDR2 YFSETQ. Trimming pared 0 bases from V and 6 bases from J, leaving 12 bases between. CDR3 size: 14 residues. The CDR3 nucleotides are TGCGCCAGCAGCTTGGTACGAGCAGATGCTGAAGCTTTCTTT. This codes for CASSLVRADAEAFF.

This clonotype occurred many times. This chain connects TRBV6-5 to TRBJ1-1; TRBD1 might be the D (5 bases). V lost 6 bases and J 1 base, leaving 9 bases between the germline ends. The germline V gene has CDR1 MNHEY and CDR2 SVGAGI. The CDR3 contains 13 residues. The CDR3 reads CASRITGNTEAFF. The CDR3 bases are TGTGCCAGCAGGATAACAGGGAACACTGAAGCTTTCTTT.

This clonotype was counted ten times or more. The chain uses TRBV12-3 or TRBV12-4 and TRBJ1-2; 7 positions match TRBD1. The CDR3 consists of 13 residues. V lost 7 bases and J lost 2; bases outside the gene matches: 4. The CDR3: CASTATGNYGYTF. CDR3 sequence (DNA): TGTGCCAGCACCGCGACAGGGAACTATGGCTACACCTTC.

J is TRBJ1-3 and V is TRBV3-1; D is possibly TRBD1 (6 bases). The CDR3 loop spans 14 amino acids. V was cut by 5 bases and J by 2 bases, with 10 bases left in between. Germline CDR1 and CDR2: LGHDT and YNNKEL (reference sequence). CDR3 in DNA: TGTGCCAGCAGCAAACGGGACACTGGAAACACCATATATTTT. This gives the protein CASSKRDTGNTIYF.

This clonotype occurred many times. V is TRBV12-3 or TRBV12-4 and J is TRBJ2-7; no clear D gene. The CDR3 is made up of 13 amino acids. The V end was cut by 5 bases, the J end by 3 bases, with 11 bases between. The CDR3 reads CASSISLSYEQYF. The CDR3 DNA sequence: TGTGCCAGCAGTATAAGTCTGAGCTACGAGCAGTACTTC.

This clonotype was found many times. J is TRBJ2-3 and V is TRBV2; 8 bases match TRBD2. The germline V gene encodes CDR1 SNHLY and CDR2 FYNNEI. The CDR3 consists of 16 residues. Trimming removed 7 bases from V and 4 bases from J; junction bases left unmatched: 13. Written as DNA, the CDR3 is TGTGCCAGCACCCCGGACTCCGGGGGGGCCGCAGATACGCAGTATTTT. Translation: CASTPDSGGAADTQYF.

The table lists this clonotype with many counts. Here the CDR3 DNA reads TGTGCCAGCAGCTCGCCCAGCGGGGGGCGCACAGATACGCAGTATTTT. This sequence encodes CASSSPSGGRTDTQYF. The V call is TRBV7-2, the J call TRBJ2-3; TRBD2 aligns across 9 bases. The junction had 6 bases not matched to a gene; V was cut back by 4 bases and J by 1 base. Germline V CDR1 and CDR2: SGHTA, FQGNSA. CDR3 length: 16 residues.

This clonotype was detected many times. V gene TRBV3-1 combines with J gene TRBJ1-1; the D gene is possibly TRBD1 (5 bases). CDR3 length equals 15 residues. The V and J ends lost 0 bases and 3 bases respectively, with 11 bases between them. Germline lookup yields CDR1 LGHDT and CDR2 YNNKEL (reference sequence). CDR3: CASSQDLDTHTEAFF. The CDR3 DNA sequence: TGTGCCAGCAGCCAAGACCTGGACACGCACACTGAAGCTTTCTTT.